The clone carrying this T cell receptor (beta chain) has at least ten counts. The record originates from a study of T cells in Graves' hyperthyroidism and ophthalmopathy. Authors of the study amplified TCR beta CDR3 regions from RNA transcripts. A set of HTBI primers served as the primers for a first-round RT-PCR of the TCR CDR3. Using its own MiXCR run on the multiplex PCR reads, TCRdb lists one record per CDR3 protein. The repertoire holds around 440,000 distinct CDR3 sequences, 15% to 17% seen once, with 7.5% to 8% in the top ten. The sequencing input was blood. The receptor comes from a woman aged 18-29 years with Graves' hyperthyroidism.

The CDR3 spells CASTIQSYGYTF. The DNA of the CDR3 is TGTGCCAGCACCATTCAGTCCTATGGCTACACCTTC. This chain links TRBV12-3 or TRBV12-4 with TRBJ1-2, with unresolved D. V was clipped by 7 bases and J by 4 bases, with 10 bases between them. The CDR3 covers 12 residues.